This TCR beta chain came from a study of cytomegalovirus exposure and HLA in healthy donors. Note on this clone: Its antigen is unidentified.

The germline V gene encodes CDR1 SEHNR and CDR2 FQNEAQ (reference sequence). The V and J ends lost 5 bases and 4 bases, in that order; junction bases with no gene match: 7. This CDR3 comprises 15 residues. The PCR used 60 Vbeta and 13 Jbeta primers. Clones were sequenced by immunoSEQ multiplex PCR, and TCRdb holds only the in-frame ones, with some missing. Seen here are roughly 180,000 clones, around 82% observed once, and the top ten hold approximately 13%. Broader study findings: In a later analysis, donors in an Asian-associated ancestry cluster reportedly had fewer N-insertions in productive TCRs than the cohort mean.

The chain recombines TRBV7-9 with TRBJ1-2; 10 positions agree with TRBD1. This TCR came from a woman between 50 and 59 years old in good health and CMV-seropositive. Sequenced sample: PBMCs. CDR3 in DNA: TGTGCCAGCAGCACACGGGACAGGGGACTCTATGGCTACACCTTC. Its translation: CASSTRDRGLYGYTF.